What follows are 16 T cell receptor beta chains derived from one specimen sequenced in a study of T-cell reconstitution after alpha-beta-depleted transplantation in children. During its preparation, the TCRbeta library received unique molecular identifiers. TCRdb redid the calling of the PCR reads with MiXCR, one entry per CDR3 protein. The sample yields 700,000 to 950,000 distinct CDR3 sequences, about 16% seen once. The sample consisted of PBMCs, mostly from graft donor cells, taken 360 days after TCRalphabeta/CD19-depleted stem cell transplant. These receptor sequences come from a male patient younger than 18 who had a stem cell transplant for acute lymphoblastic leukemia, so the T cells may come from the graft donor.

This clonotype occurred a few times. The chain is built from TRBV15 and TRBJ2-1; the D gene is possibly TRBD2 (5 bases). V lost 0 bases to trimming and J lost 8 bases, with 8 bases between them. The CDR3 is 13 residues long. Germline CDR1 and CDR2: LNHNV and YYDKDF (reference sequence). CDR3: CATSRDRRHEQFF. CDR3 in DNA: TGTGCCACCAGCAGAGATCGGAGGCATGAGCAGTTCTTC.

This sequence joins TRBV7-2 and TRBJ2-3; D not certain. CDR1 and CDR2 (germline): SGHTA, FQGNSA. The germline V and J ends were trimmed by 7 bases and 7 bases, with 9 bases remaining between them. The CDR3 covers 11 residues. The CDR3 sequence: CASTPGNTQYF. CDR3 sequence (DNA): TGTGCCAGCACCCCCGGAAATACGCAGTATTTT.

The V and J genes are TRBV9 and TRBJ2-7; maybe TRBD1 (5 bases). This CDR3 region has 14 residues. Germline CDR1 SGDLS, CDR2 YYNGEE. V shed 0 bases and J shed 5 bases, with 12 bases lying between them. The CDR3 loop reads CASSVGSRVHEQYF. The DNA of the CDR3 is TGTGCCAGCAGCGTAGGTAGCAGGGTCCACGAGCAGTACTTC.

The rearrangement joins TRBV12-3 or TRBV12-4 to TRBJ2-2; 8 nucleotides align to TRBD2. V shed 5 bases and J 4 bases; nucleotides not matched to a gene: 3. This CDR3 region has 14 residues. CDR3 sequence reads: CASSGTRATGELFF. The CDR3 DNA reads as TGTGCCAGCAGTGGGACTAGGGCCACCGGGGAGCTGTTTTTT.

This clonotype has ten or more counts. This chain links TRBV5-1 with TRBJ1-1; the D is unclear. This CDR3 comprises 13 residues. Germline-derived CDR1 and CDR2 are SGHRS and YFSETQ. The germline V and J ends were trimmed by 7 bases and 0 bases, with 10 bases remaining between them. CDR3: CASRANMNTEAFF. CDR3 bases: TGCGCCAGCCGCGCCAACATGAACACTGAAGCTTTCTTT.

This clonotype was recorded a few times. The rearrangement uses TRBV11-2 and TRBJ1-4; 7 bases agree with TRBD1. Trimming removed 6 bases from V and 8 bases from J; junction bases left unmatched: 9. The CDR3 is made up of 14 amino acids. Germline V lookup: CDR1 SGHAT, CDR2 FQNNGV. The CDR3 region has the DNA TGTGCCAGCAGACGCCCTGGGACAGTCGAAAAACTGTTTTTT. This codes for CASRRPGTVEKLFF.

The table lists this clonotype with a few counts. This rearrangement joins TRBV2 to TRBJ2-7, with TRBD2 matching over 10 bases. The CDR3 length is 16 residues. Germline CDR1 SNHLY, CDR2 FYNNEI. V lost 4 bases to trimming and J lost 2 bases; unmatched junction nucleotides: 8. In DNA form, the CDR3 reads TGTGCCAGCAGTGGGAGGACTAGCGGACAGCCCTACGAGCAGTACTTC. Translating gives CASSGRTSGQPYEQYF.

This clonotype was counted many times. This sequence joins TRBV9 and TRBJ2-3, with 12 bases lining up with TRBD2. With V trimmed by 9 bases and J by 5 bases, 7 bases remained unmatched. The CDR3 length is 14 residues. Germline CDR1 reads SGDLS; CDR2 reads YYNGEE. Written as DNA, the CDR3 is TGTGCCACCTCTAGCGGGAGGGAATTAGATACGCAGTATTTT. Its protein is CATSSGRELDTQYF. The entire variable domain, with the rest obtained from reference TRBV9 and TRBJ2-3, is as follows: DSGVTQTPKHLITATGQRVTLRCSPRSGDLSVYWYQQSLDQGLQFLIQYYNGEERAKGNILERFSAQQFPDLHSELNLSSLELGDSALYFCATSSGRELDTQYFGPGTRLTVL.

This clonotype occurred many times. The gene calls are TRBV5-1 and TRBJ2-2; TRBD2 might be the D (5 bases). The V gene's germline CDR1 is SGHRS and CDR2 YFSETQ. The CDR3 consists of 20 residues. V lost 6 bases to trimming and J lost 6 bases, with 33 bases between them. The CDR3 spells CASKHPDFSRELLRPGELFF. The CDR3 DNA is TGCGCCAGCAAACATCCGGACTTCAGTCGGGAACTACTTAGGCCCGGGGAGCTGTTTTTT. The whole variable domain, filled in from reference TRBV5-1 and TRBJ2-2, reads KAGVTQTPRYLIKTRGQQVTLSCSPISGHRSVSWYQQTPGQGLQFLFEYFSETQRNKGNFPGRFSGRQFSNSRSEMNVSTLELGDSALYLCASKHPDFSRELLRPGELFFGEGSRLTVL.

The chain combines TRBV10-3 with TRBJ2-1, with D perhaps TRBD1 or TRBD2 (5 bases each). Per germline, CDR1 ENHRY and CDR2 SYGVKD. Trimming removed 10 bases from V and 6 bases from J, with 13 bases in between. CDR3 length: 12 residues. Here the CDR3 reads CATGTLVNEQFF. In DNA, the CDR3 is TGTGCCACCGGGACGTTGGTCAATGAGCAGTTCTTC.

This chain uses TRBV7-2 with TRBJ2-3; D is uncertain. The germline V gene has CDR1 SGHTA and CDR2 FQGNSA. V lost 0 bases, J lost 0 bases, and 7 bases lay in between. The CDR3 runs to 15 residues. The DNA of the CDR3 is TGTGCCAGCAGCTTAGCGCCCGGGAGCACAGATACGCAGTATTTT. As protein: CASSLAPGSTDTQYF.

This clonotype was counted only a few times. This chain joins TRBV7-9 and TRBJ1-4, with D tentatively TRBD1 (6 bases). The V end was cut by 5 bases, the J end by 2 bases, with 18 bases between. Germline values: CDR1 SEHNR, CDR2 FQNEAQ (reference sequence). The CDR3 runs to 17 residues. The CDR3 DNA follows: TGTGCCAGCAGCCCCACAGGGAGGTTAGAGACTAATGAAAAACTGTTTTTT. It encodes CASSPTGRLETNEKLFF.

In this sample, this clonotype turned up many times. The chain employs TRBV29-1 and TRBJ2-7; D perhaps matches TRBD2 (5 bases). This CDR3 is built from 12 residues. Germline CDR1 SQVTM, CDR2 ANQGSEA. The ends were cut back, 3 bases at V and 3 bases at J, with 9 bases in the middle. The CDR3 loop is CSVEGSRYEQYF. Here the CDR3 DNA reads TGCAGCGTTGAGGGGAGTCGCTACGAGCAGTACTTC.

This sequence joins TRBV18 and TRBJ2-5; D gene unclear. CDR1 is KGHSH, CDR2 LQKENI, per germline. This CDR3 spans 14 amino acids. V dropped 3 bases and J dropped 0 bases, with 8 bases sitting between them. In nucleotides, the CDR3 is TGTGCCAGCTCACCGGTTAGGTACCAAGAGACCCAGTACTTC. Translation gives CASSPVRYQETQYF.

For this clonotype: One end of the junction varies from germline; a read error may be responsible. The chain has TRBV15 and TRBJ2-3, with D perhaps matching TRBD2 (5 bases). CDR3 size: 13 residues. Germline V gene sequence: CDR1 LNHNV, CDR2 YYDKDF (reference sequence). The CDR3 DNA reads TGTGCCACCAGCAGAGGGACTCAGAGACTTTCTGATTTT. This translates into CATSRGTQRLSDF.

Remarks on this clonotype: A much larger clone differs from this one at a single base, so this may be a read error. The chain combines TRBV5-1 with TRBJ2-3; D not certain. CDR1 SGHRS and CDR2 YFSETQ come from the germline V gene. CDR3 length: 13 amino acids. The CDR3 is CASSFPPTDTRYF. The CDR3 DNA follows: TGCGCCAGCAGCTTCCCCCCCACAGATACGCGGTATTTT.